This TCR beta chain appears in the sequencing data of a study of control samples from healthy donors and cancer patients. Germline CDR1 and CDR2: LGHNT and FRNRAP. V trimming: 0 bases; J trimming: 6 bases; junction bases outside the gene matches: 7. The length of the CDR3 is 16 residues. Sequencing used immunoSEQ multiplex PCR; TCRdb keeps in-frame clones, though not all of them. Counted here are 120,000 to 150,000 clones, 75% to 95% occurring once; the ten biggest clones make up approximately 3.4%. This chain joins TRBV12-5 and TRBJ2-1; 8 bases match TRBD2. This receptor was identified in a man younger than 45 in good health. Sequencing input: blood. CDR3 in amino acids: CASGLVQDRGGNEQFF. The CDR3 coding sequence is TGTGCTAGTGGTTTGGTACAAGATCGGGGGGGCAATGAGCAGTTCTTC.